Listed here are 26 T cell receptor beta chains from one sample, sequenced in a study of T cells in women clearing cervical HPV infection. Some clones are missing from TCRdb's copy, which holds only in-frame ones; the method was immunoSEQ multiplex PCR. The sample totals some 30,000 clones. Sequences were obtained from blood buffy coat. The receptor source for this set is a woman aged 18 to 75 with a cervical HPV16 infection that either progressed to CIN3+ or cleared (not recorded which).

Comment on this clone: The read halts 3 residues ahead of the CDR3 end, with the missing end drawn from the germline J gene. The V call is TRBV4-2, the J call TRBJ2-5, with 11 bases aligning to TRBD2. V was pared by 3 bases and J by 4 bases, with 10 bases of the junction left unmatched. The CDR3 has 17 amino acids. Germline V gene sequence: CDR1 LGHNA, CDR2 YNFKEQ. CDR3 sequence: CASSHGIAGGPGETQYF. The sequenced part of the CDR3 DNA is TGTGCCAGCAGCCACGGAATAGCGGGGGGGCCGGGAGAGACC.

In regard to this clone: Read coverage stops 3 residues before the CDR3 terminus; the germline J gene supplies the remainder. V and J are TRBV30 and TRBJ2-3; D is perhaps TRBD2 (5 bases). CDR1 is GTSNPN, CDR2 SVGIG, per germline (reference sequence). This CDR3 comprises 13 residues. Trimming stripped 2 bases from V and 3 bases from J, with 9 bases between. The CDR3 loop is CAWSFRGTDTQYF. The covered CDR3 bases are TGTGCCTGGAGTTTTAGAGGGACAGATACG.

Notes on this clone: The sequence runs out 3 residues before the end of the CDR3; the remainder is reconstructed from the germline J gene. The chain has TRBV20-1 and TRBJ1-2; no clear D gene. Trimming removed 6 bases from V and 5 bases from J, with 13 bases in between. The CDR3 is 12 amino acids. Germline V CDR1 and CDR2: DFQATT, SNEGSKA (reference sequence). The sequenced part of the CDR3 DNA is TGCAGTGCCCCGACGGGGTCTTATGGC. It yields the protein CSAPTGSYG. The complete CDR3 reads CSAPTGSYGYTF.

Note on this clone: Read coverage stops 3 residues before the CDR3 terminus; the germline J gene supplies the remainder. V and J are TRBV20-1 and TRBJ1-6; perhaps TRBD1 as D (6 bases). CDR3 length: 15 residues. Germline V lookup: CDR1 DFQATT, CDR2 SNEGSKA (reference sequence). Trimming took 5 bases from V and 7 from J, leaving 18 bases between them. CDR3 loop: CSAAPLGQPNSPLHF. The covered CDR3 bases are TGCAGTGCTGCCCCTCTCGGACAGCCCAATTCACCC.

For this clone: The CDR3 end lies 3 residues beyond the end of the read and is filled in from the germline J gene. This chain connects TRBV23-1 to TRBJ2-7; TRBD1 might be the D (6 bases). TRBV23-1 is noted as an ORF with a role that remains uncertain. The CDR3 runs to 14 residues. V gave up 7 bases and J gave up 2 bases, with 15 bases separating them. The CDR3 DNA, read in part, is TGCGCCAGCACACCGGGACACCGGCCCTACGAG. Amino acids: CASTPGHRPYE. The complete CDR3 sequence is CASTPGHRPYEQYF.

A remark on this clone: Read sequence stops 3 residues before the CDR3 end, and the germline J gene provides the missing end. This sequence joins TRBV29-1 and TRBJ1-5; 8 bases agree with TRBD1. Germline values: CDR1 SQVTM, CDR2 ANQGSEA. The CDR3 loop spans 13 amino acids. With 7 bases clipped from V and 3 bases from J, the junction kept 5 bases outside the gene matches. CDR3 loop: CSARTGPNQPQHF. The CDR3 bases that were read are TGCAGCGCCCGGACAGGGCCCAATCAGCCC.

The covered CDR3 bases are TGTGCCAGCACCGTCCGCGGGACATTCTCCTACAATGAG. It yields the protein CASTVRGTFSYNE. The full-length CDR3 reads as CASTVRGTFSYNEQFF. The rearrangement uses TRBV28 and TRBJ2-1, with D possibly being TRBD1 or TRBD2 (6 bases each). Read data end 3 residues before the CDR3 end; the end is taken from the germline J gene. The CDR3 is 16 residues long. Germline V lookup: CDR1 MDHEN, CDR2 SYDVKM. V was cut by 7 bases and J by 0 bases, with 16 bases left in between.

Points on this clone: The read falls 3 residues short of the CDR3 end, and the missing part is taken from the germline J gene. V and J are TRBV19 and TRBJ2-5; 9 bases line up with TRBD1. The CDR3 runs 14 residues. Germline V gene sequence: CDR1 LNHDA, CDR2 SQIVND (reference sequence). V shed 5 bases and J 7 bases; nucleotides not matched to a gene: 8. The sequenced part of the CDR3 DNA is TGTGCCAGTAGTCCGGGACAGGGTGGGGTGACC. Protein product: CASSPGQGGVT. The full CDR3 protein is CASSPGQGGVTQYF.

About this clone itself: The read comes to an end 3 residues before the CDR3 does, leaving the germline J gene to fill in the end. V and J are TRBV12-3 or TRBV12-4 and TRBJ2-1; no definite D call. V lost 1 base, J lost 6 bases, and 4 bases lay in between. The CDR3 has 12 residues. CDR3 amino acids: CASSLGSNEQFF. The sequenced part of the CDR3 DNA is TGTGCCAGCAGTTTAGGCAGCAATGAG.

About this clone itself: Read sequence stops 3 residues before the CDR3 end, and the germline J gene provides the missing end. This rearrangement joins TRBV6-2 or TRBV6-3 to TRBJ1-5, with D perhaps TRBD1 (5 bases). Germline assignment: CDR1 MNHEY and CDR2 SVGEGT. The CDR3 totals 13 residues. Trimming removed 1 base from V and 6 bases from J, with 7 bases in between. The CDR3 is CASSYLQVQPQHF. Incomplete CDR3 DNA: TGTGCCAGCAGTTACTTACAGGTTCAGCCC.

Regarding this clone: Read coverage stops 3 residues before the CDR3 terminus; the germline J gene supplies the remainder. The J gene is TRBJ2-3, the V gene TRBV6-2 or TRBV6-3; 7 nucleotides match TRBD2. Germline CDR1 and CDR2: MNHEY and SVGEGT. The CDR3 is made up of 15 amino acids. V dropped 0 bases and J dropped 6; count of bases not matched to a gene: 6. The CDR3 region is CASSYSGLPRDTQYF. CDR3 DNA, as far as it was read: TGTGCCAGCAGTTACTCGGGACTACCGCGGGATACG.

As regards this clone: The CDR3 end lies 3 residues beyond the end of the read and is filled in from the germline J gene. This rearrangement joins TRBV5-1 to TRBJ1-1; D not resolved. CDR3 length: 16 amino acids. The V gene lost 1 base and the J gene lost 0 bases, with 13 bases spanning the gap. Germline V CDR1 and CDR2: SGHRS, YFSETQ. The CDR3 DNA, read in part, is TGCGCCAGCAGCTTGCATCCCGCTACTATGAACACTGAA. Its protein product is CASSLHPATMNTE. The entire CDR3 reads CASSLHPATMNTEAFF.

Turning to this clone: The read stops 3 residues short of the end of the CDR3; the missing end is completed from the germline J gene. The chain carries TRBV30 and TRBJ1-4; TRBD1 agrees at 10 bases. Trimming removed 2 bases from V and 10 bases from J; junction bases left unmatched: 4. The CDR3 sequence is 13 residues long. Germline lookup yields CDR1 GTSNPN and CDR2 SVGIG (reference sequence). CDR3 DNA (partial): TGTGCCTGGAGTAAAGGACAGGGGGGAAAA. Its translation is CAWSKGQGGK. The complete CDR3 sequence is CAWSKGQGGKLFF.

A note on this clone: Read data end 3 residues before the CDR3 end; the end is taken from the germline J gene. The V call is TRBV20-1, the J call TRBJ2-4, with 9 nucleotides matching TRBD1. This CDR3 spans 14 amino acids. V was pared by 1 base and J by 5 bases, with 3 bases of the junction left unmatched. Germline V gene sequence: CDR1 DFQATT, CDR2 SNEGSKA (reference sequence). The sequenced part of the CDR3 DNA is TGCAGTGCTAGAGCTCGGACAGGGGAAAACATT. Translated: CSARARTGENI. The whole CDR3 sequence is CSARARTGENIQYF.

Of note for this clone: Read sequence stops 3 residues before the CDR3 end, and the germline J gene provides the missing end. The chain has TRBV19 and TRBJ2-5; possible D gene TRBD1, 6 bases. Between the trimmed V and J ends, which lost 3 bases and 5 bases, there was a span of 19 bases. Germline loops: CDR1 LNHDA, CDR2 SQIVND (reference sequence). The CDR3 length is 16 residues. CDR3 protein: CASSIMGAGLGETQYF. CDR3 DNA (partial): TGTGCCAGTAGTATTATGGGGGCAGGCCTGGGGGAGACC.

Concerning this clone itself: The CDR3 end is not reached by the read, which stops 3 residues before it; the germline J gene fills it in. This chain links TRBV23-1 with TRBJ2-6, with 7 bases lining up with TRBD2. TRBV23-1 is an open reading frame, and its role is uncertain. After removal of 4 bases from V and 0 bases from J, the junction contained 9 bases not matched to a gene. The CDR3 length is 18 residues. The CDR3 bases that were read are TGCGCCAGCAGTCCTCGGGGGGAGCTCTCCTCTGGGGCCAACGTC. This translates into CASSPRGELSSGANV. In full, the CDR3 reads CASSPRGELSSGANVLTF.

Note on this clone: Sequencing ends 3 residues short of the CDR3 end; the germline J gene provides the rest. The J gene is TRBJ2-3, the V gene TRBV18; 9 bases match TRBD2. The CDR3 loop spans 16 amino acids. V lost 3 bases and J lost 2; bases outside the gene matches: 6. CDR1 and CDR2 (germline): KGHSH, LQKENI. The sequenced CDR3 bases are TGTGCCAGCTCACCCCCTGGCGGGGGGGACACAGATACG. It yields the protein CASSPPGGGDTDT. The whole CDR3 protein reads CASSPPGGGDTDTQYF.

With regard to this clone: Sequencing ends 3 residues short of the CDR3 end; the germline J gene provides the rest. The chain links TRBV2 to TRBJ1-6; D may be TRBD1 (6 bases). This CDR3 is 13 amino acids long. Germline V gene data show CDR1 as SNHLY and CDR2 as FYNNEI. The V and J ends lost 7 bases and 7 bases respectively, with 11 bases between them. CDR3 DNA (partial): TGTGCCAGCAAGGCCCAGGGGAATTCACCC. Translated: CASKAQGNSP. The whole CDR3 protein reads CASKAQGNSPLHF.

About this clone: At one of its ends the junction is not consistent with the germline gene, which may arise from a read error. Read data end 3 residues before the CDR3 end; the end is taken from the germline J gene. The chain carries TRBV4-2 and TRBJ1-6; 10 nucleotides line up with TRBD1. Germline values: CDR1 LGHNA, CDR2 YNFKEQ. This CDR3 has 16 residues. CDR3 loop: CASSRSWGTGDSPLHF. Partial CDR3 DNA: TGCGCCAGCAGCCGGTCCTGGGGGACAGGGGATTCACCC.

As concerns this clone: The read ends 3 residues before the CDR3 terminus; that terminus is restored from the germline J gene. This rearrangement joins TRBV7-2 to TRBJ1-2; the match to TRBD1 covers 9 bases. The V gene end was trimmed by 4 bases and the J gene end by 0 bases; junction bases not matched to a gene: 3. The germline V gene encodes CDR1 SGHTA and CDR2 FQGNSA. The CDR3 totals 15 residues. The CDR3 protein is CASSYGTGTNYGYTF. Incomplete CDR3 DNA: TGTGCCAGCAGCTATGGGACAGGGACTAACTATGGC.

A word on this clone: Read sequence stops 3 residues before the CDR3 end, and the germline J gene provides the missing end. The chain is built from TRBV7-6 and TRBJ2-5, with 8 positions matching TRBD1. Germline V gene data show CDR1 as SGHVS and CDR2 as FNYEAQ. The length of the CDR3 is 14 residues. Trimming cost V 4 bases and J 1 base; bases outside gene matches: 2. The CDR3 here is CASSSTGGQETQYF. The CDR3 DNA, read in part, is TGTGCCAGCAGCTCTACAGGGGGCCAAGAGACC.

As to this clone: The read terminates 3 residues before the CDR3 end, so the remaining end is supplied by the germline J gene. The V call is TRBV2, the J call TRBJ1-5; possibly TRBD1 for D (6 bases). CDR1 is SNHLY, CDR2 FYNNEI, per germline. This CDR3 comprises 15 residues. V dropped 6 bases and J dropped 2 bases, with 14 bases sitting between them. CDR3 loop: CASSLDRSGNQPQHF. The sequenced CDR3 bases are TGTGCCAGCAGCCTGGACAGATCCGGCAATCAGCCC.

Notes on this clone: With the read ending 3 residues before the CDR3 end, the germline J gene is used to fill in that end. The V call is TRBV6-2 or TRBV6-3, the J call TRBJ1-5, with D tentatively TRBD1 (6 bases). The CDR3 sequence is 15 residues long. Trimming shortened V by 7 bases and J by 5 bases, and 18 bases separated the two germline ends. The germline V gene encodes CDR1 MNHEY and CDR2 SVGEGT. The part of the CDR3 DNA that was read is TGTGCCAGCACCCCACGGGTACAGGGAGATCAGCCC. Its protein product is CASTPRVQGDQP. The whole CDR3 sequence is CASTPRVQGDQPQHF.

With regard to this clone: With the read ending 3 residues before the CDR3 end, the germline J gene is used to fill in that end. This rearrangement joins TRBV19 to TRBJ2-7; TRBD1 matches at 10 bases. CDR1 and CDR2 (germline): LNHDA, SQIVND (reference sequence). V lost 5 bases, J lost 4 bases, and 5 bases stayed unmatched. CDR3 length: 14 amino acids. The CDR3: CASSSTGGLYEQYF. CDR3 DNA (partial): TGTGCCAGTAGTTCGACAGGGGGCTTATACGAG.

In regard to this clone: The sequenced fragment ends 3 residues before the CDR3 boundary, so the rest is inferred from the germline J gene. The V and J genes are TRBV28 and TRBJ2-1, with 13 bases fitting TRBD2. The CDR3 has 15 amino acids. After removal of 3 bases from V and 9 bases from J, the junction contained 5 bases not matched to a gene. Germline V gene lookup returns CDR1 MDHEN and CDR2 SYDVKM. Incomplete CDR3 DNA: TGTGCCAGCAGTTTCGGGACTAGCGGGATTCCTGAG. This gives the protein CASSFGTSGIPE. The full CDR3 is CASSFGTSGIPEQFF.

Concerning this clone itself: Read coverage stops 3 residues before the CDR3 terminus; the germline J gene supplies the remainder. The chain carries TRBV7-2 and TRBJ2-1, with D hard to call. The V gene's germline CDR1 is SGHTA and CDR2 FQGNSA. V was shortened by 1 base and J by 4 bases, with 5 bases between the two germline ends. The CDR3 is 13 residues long. The DNA read from the CDR3 is TGTGCCAGCAGCTTAGTATTATACAATGAG. The encoded protein is CASSLVLYNE. Given in full, the CDR3 is CASSLVLYNEQFF. Using reference TRBV7-2 and TRBJ2-1 for the parts outside the CDR3, the full variable domain is GAGVSQSPSNKVTEKGKDVELRCDPISGHTALYWYRQSLGQGLEFLIYFQGNSAPDKSGLPSDRFSAERTGGSVSTLTIQRTQQEDSAVYLCASSLVLYNEQFFGPGTRLTVL.